Below are 27 T cell receptor beta chains sequenced from a single sample in a study of shared clonotypes between healthy human individuals. Assay: immunoSEQ multiplex PCR; the TCRdb copy retains only in-frame clones and omits some. The sample holds 640,000 or so clones; approximately 75% are singletons and the top ten take under 2%. Sequencing was carried out using memory CD4+ T cells sorted from blood. Subset reported: CD45RA-negative fraction. These receptors were obtained from a woman aged 25 to 39 in good health.

The rearrangement uses TRBV28 and TRBJ1-5; D may be TRBD1 (6 bases). CDR3 length: 15 residues. The V end lost 2 bases, the J end lost 2 bases, and 10 bases lay between the germline ends. CDR1 and CDR2 (germline): MDHEN, SYDVKM. As DNA, the CDR3 is TGTGCCAGCAGTTTAGCAGGGGAGGGCAATCAGCCCCAGCATTTT. It codes for CASSLAGEGNQPQHF.

This clone was seen a few times. The rearrangement uses TRBV19 and TRBJ2-7; 9 nucleotides agree with TRBD2. The length of the CDR3 is 15 residues. CDR1 LNHDA and CDR2 SQIVND come from the germline V gene (reference sequence). With V trimmed by 5 bases and J by 3 bases, 8 bases remained unmatched. The CDR3, as DNA: TGTGCCAGTAGTGGGGGTGTAGCGGGAGACTACGAGCAGTACTTC. Translation gives CASSGGVAGDYEQYF.

This clone showed up just once. V usage is TRBV30 and J usage is TRBJ1-2, with 8 bases fitting TRBD1. Germline trimming cut 5 bases from V and 4 bases from J; bases unmatched to any gene: 6. The V gene's germline CDR1 is GTSNPN and CDR2 SVGIG (reference sequence). CDR3 size: 13 residues. CDR3 in amino acids: CAWFSGGVYGYTF. The DNA for the CDR3 is TGTGCCTGGTTCTCAGGGGGCGTCTATGGCTACACCTTC.

This chain links TRBV5-4 with TRBJ2-5; unclear D gene. CDR3 length: 13 amino acids. CDR1 and CDR2 (germline): SGHNT, YYREEE (reference sequence). The V end lost 4 bases, the J end lost 0 bases, and 7 bases lay between the germline ends. CDR3 loop: CASSLQDQETQYF. DNA of the CDR3: TGTGCCAGCAGCCTCCAAGACCAAGAGACCCAGTACTTC.

The sample holds a few counts of this clone. The rearrangement uses TRBV5-1 and TRBJ2-1; 8 positions match TRBD1. The V segment lost 4 bases and the J segment 0 bases; nucleotides outside the gene matches: 6. Germline-derived CDR1 and CDR2 are SGHRS and YFSETQ. CDR3 length equals 16 residues. CDR3 DNA: TGCGCCAGCAGCCCTGGCGGGACAGGCTCCTACAATGAGCAGTTCTTC. Amino acids: CASSPGGTGSYNEQFF.

The chain combines TRBV6-5 with TRBJ2-5; the D gene is possibly TRBD2 (7 bases). This CDR3 comprises 14 residues. Per germline, CDR1 MNHEY and CDR2 SVGAGI. V gave up 2 bases and J gave up 5 bases, with 12 bases separating them. In nucleotides, the CDR3 is TGTGCCAGCAGTTACGGGAGGGGGTCCGAGACCCAGTACTTC. Translated: CASSYGRGSETQYF.

The genes are TRBV11-2 and TRBJ2-1; TRBD1 is a possible D gene (5 bases). V dropped 2 bases and J dropped 5 bases, with 13 bases sitting between them. CDR1 SGHAT and CDR2 FQNNGV come from the germline V gene. This CDR3 is 15 amino acids long. The CDR3 loop reads CASSLQGSWDNEQFF. The CDR3 DNA reads as TGTGCCAGCAGCTTACAGGGATCCTGGGACAATGAGCAGTTCTTC.

The CDR3: CASSSGTSFLEQYF. The CDR3 coding sequence is TGCGCCAGCAGCTCAGGGACTAGCTTCCTCGAGCAGTACTTC. The chain carries TRBV5-1 and TRBJ2-7; 9 bases align to TRBD2. The trim removed 3 bases at V and 6 bases at J, leaving 7 bases unmatched. Germline V CDR1 and CDR2: SGHRS, YFSETQ. The CDR3 is 14 amino acids.

The chain is built from TRBV10-3 and TRBJ1-1; D may be TRBD1 (5 bases). The CDR3 has 13 amino acids. In germline, CDR1 is ENHRY, CDR2 SYGVKD. Deletions cut 9 bases from V and 3 bases from J, with 14 bases between. Here the CDR3 reads CAIKIGADTEAFF. CDR3 coding DNA: TGTGCCATTAAAATAGGGGCAGACACTGAAGCTTTCTTT.

This clone turned up a few times. Other DNA sequences from this sample encode an identical CDR3 as well. This chain uses TRBV5-1 with TRBJ2-1; 10 nucleotides match TRBD2. CDR1 is SGHRS, CDR2 YFSETQ, per germline. The CDR3 contains 15 residues. The V segment lost 3 bases and the J segment 3 bases; nucleotides outside the gene matches: 3. The CDR3 protein is CASSSSSGGYNEQFF. As DNA, the CDR3 is TGCGCCAGCAGCTCATCTAGCGGGGGCTACAATGAGCAGTTCTTC.

V usage is TRBV15 and J usage is TRBJ2-1, with TRBD2 as a possible D gene (5 bases). V lost 0 bases and J lost 5, with 14 bases in between. Germline V gives CDR1 LNHNV, CDR2 YYDKDF (reference sequence). The length of the CDR3 is 16 residues. The CDR3 coding sequence is TGTGCCACCAGCAGAGATGGAGGAGCCCAAAACAATGAGCAGTTCTTC. This codes for CATSRDGGAQNNEQFF.

The chain uses TRBV6-5 and TRBJ2-7; 10 bases match TRBD2. The V gene end was trimmed by 5 bases and the J gene end by 3 bases; junction bases not matched to a gene: 7. The CDR3 runs to 15 residues. Germline loops: CDR1 MNHEY, CDR2 SVGAGI. In nucleotides, the CDR3 is TGTGCCAGCAGTATCAGCGGGAGGGCGTTCTACGAGCAGTACTTC. Protein sequence: CASSISGRAFYEQYF.

In its sample, this clone was seen a few times. This chain links TRBV10-1 with TRBJ2-7; D assignment may be TRBD1 or TRBD2 (5 bases each). This CDR3 has 14 residues. Germline V gives CDR1 WNHNN, CDR2 SYGVQD (reference sequence). V lost 6 bases, J lost 6 bases, and 18 bases lay in between. CDR3 bases: TGCGCCAGCAGCCGGGACCTCGGGGTCTCCGAGCAGTACTTC. Translating gives CASSRDLGVSEQYF.

The V call is TRBV5-1, the J call TRBJ1-1; D is unresolved. Germline V lookup: CDR1 SGHRS, CDR2 YFSETQ. The CDR3 extends over 17 amino acids. Trimming stripped 1 base from V and 1 base from J, with 17 bases between. CDR3 in amino acids: CASSLSFGPTQNTEAFF. For the CDR3, the DNA is TGCGCCAGCAGCTTGTCGTTTGGGCCGACGCAGAACACTGAAGCTTTCTTT.

V usage is TRBV5-5 and J usage is TRBJ1-1; D is unclear. The CDR3 has 12 amino acids. The V gene lost 4 bases and the J gene lost 5 bases, with 9 bases spanning the gap. From germline, CDR1 is SGHKS and CDR2 YYEKEE (reference sequence). The CDR3 sequence is CASSGVLTEAFF. As DNA, the CDR3 is TGTGCCAGCAGCGGGGTCCTTACTGAAGCTTTCTTT.

The chain employs TRBV4-1 and TRBJ2-3; D gene unclear. Trimming took 3 bases from V and 0 from J, leaving 10 bases between them. The CDR3 spans 15 residues. Germline V gene lookup returns CDR1 MGHRA and CDR2 YSYEKL. DNA of the CDR3: TGCGCCAGCAGCCAGACTCGTACTAGCACAGATACGCAGTATTTT. It encodes CASSQTRTSTDTQYF.

This chain joins TRBV7-2 and TRBJ1-1; 9 bases fit TRBD1. The J segment lost 4 bases and the V segment lost 6 bases, leaving 12 bases of the junction unmatched. Per germline, CDR1 SGHTA and CDR2 FQGNSA. The CDR3 sequence is 16 residues long. CDR3 nucleotide sequence: TGTGCCAGCAGGATAGGCTGGACAGGGGCGATCACTGAAGCTTTCTTT. The encoded protein is CASRIGWTGAITEAFF.

The rearrangement joins TRBV5-4 to TRBJ2-5, with TRBD1 matching 9 bases. The germline V gene encodes CDR1 SGHNT and CDR2 YYREEE (reference sequence). V trimming: 1 base; J trimming: 1 base; junction bases outside the gene matches: 8. The CDR3 contains 17 residues. The CDR3 protein is CASSLPWTGDVQETQYF. The CDR3, as DNA: TGTGCCAGCAGCTTGCCCTGGACAGGGGATGTCCAAGAGACCCAGTACTTC.

The J gene is TRBJ2-5, the V gene TRBV15, with 10 bases matching TRBD2. Trimming at V came to 5 bases and at J to 4 bases, leaving 7 bases not matched to a gene. This CDR3 is built from 15 residues. Germline V gene sequence: CDR1 LNHNV, CDR2 YYDKDF (reference sequence). The CDR3 DNA is TGTGCCACCAGCCGGCCTAGCGGGAGTCGAGAGACCCAGTACTTC. Translation gives CATSRPSGSRETQYF.

This clone showed up just a few times. This chain joins TRBV5-1 and TRBJ2-5, with D tentatively TRBD1 (6 bases). The CDR3 totals 13 residues. Germline CDR1 is SGHRS and CDR2 is YFSETQ. Trimming cost V 3 bases and J 1 base, with 7 bases left between them. CDR3 DNA: TGCGCCAGCAGCTGGGGGCCCCAAGAGACCCAGTACTTC. It codes for CASSWGPQETQYF.

This sequence joins TRBV6-4 and TRBJ2-2; 7 nucleotides match TRBD2. Germline V lookup: CDR1 MRHNA, CDR2 SNTAGT. This CDR3 spans 16 amino acids. Trimming at V came to 3 bases and at J to 4 bases, leaving 8 bases not matched to a gene. CDR3 nucleotides: TGTGCCAGCAGTGAGAGTGCGGGAGAGGGCACCGGGGAGCTGTTTTTT. Amino acids: CASSESAGEGTGELFF.

The V and J genes are TRBV7-9 and TRBJ1-3, with D tentatively TRBD1 (5 bases). The CDR3 is 15 amino acids. Trimming removed 3 bases from V and 0 bases from J, with 9 bases in between. Germline V gene data show CDR1 as SEHNR and CDR2 as FQNEAQ (reference sequence). The CDR3 is CASSFTGNSGNTIYF. For the CDR3, the DNA is TGTGCCAGCAGCTTCACAGGCAACTCTGGAAACACCATATATTTT.

The V call is TRBV10-3, the J call TRBJ1-6; D remains ambiguous. The CDR3 is made up of 13 amino acids. Looked up from germline, CDR1 is ENHRY and CDR2 is SYGVKD. Trimming took 3 bases from V and 7 from J, leaving 7 bases between them. The CDR3 bases are TGTGCCATCAGTGACTGGAAGAATTCACCCCTCCACTTT. Its protein product is CAISDWKNSPLHF.

This clone was seen only a few times. This may be a read error: a much more frequent sequence differs by one nucleotide. The chain has TRBV6-1 and TRBJ1-5; TRBD1 matches at 7 bases. The CDR3 spans 14 residues. With 3 bases clipped from V and 2 bases from J, the junction kept 1 base outside the gene matches. Germline V CDR1 and CDR2: MNHNS, SASEGT. The CDR3 coding sequence is TGTGCCAGCAGTGACAGGGGGGGCAATCAGCCCCAGCATTTT. This sequence encodes CASSDRGGNQPQHF.

The rearrangement joins TRBV27 to TRBJ2-1; 11 bases are shared with TRBD1. This CDR3 spans 15 amino acids. Germline loops: CDR1 MNHEY, CDR2 SMNVEV (reference sequence). The trim removed 5 bases at V and 3 bases at J, leaving 3 bases unmatched. The CDR3 sequence is CASSPGTGGYNEQFF. DNA for the CDR3: TGTGCCAGCAGTCCCGGGACAGGGGGCTACAATGAGCAGTTCTTC.

The chain has TRBV11-2 and TRBJ2-1, with 7 bases lining up with TRBD1. This CDR3 is built from 16 residues. J gave up 9 bases and V 0 bases, and 11 bases lay outside the gene matches. Germline assignment: CDR1 SGHAT and CDR2 FQNNGV. The CDR3 loop reads CASSLDLTGAGFEQFF. The CDR3 region has the DNA TGTGCCAGCAGCTTAGATCTCACAGGGGCCGGGTTTGAGCAGTTCTTC.

CDR3 sequence (DNA): TGCGCCAGCAGCTGGGGACAATCATACACTGAAGCTTTCTTT. Translated, it gives CASSWGQSYTEAFF. J is TRBJ1-1 and V is TRBV5-1; TRBD1 is a possible D gene (6 bases). V lost 3 bases, J lost 3 bases, and 12 bases lay in between. Germline lookup yields CDR1 SGHRS and CDR2 YFSETQ. The CDR3 is made up of 14 amino acids. Variable domain in full (rest from reference TRBV5-1 and TRBJ1-1): KAGVTQTPRYLIKTRGQQVTLSCSPISGHRSVSWYQQTPGQGLQFLFEYFSETQRNKGNFPGRFSGRQFSNSRSEMNVSTLELGDSALYLCASSWGQSYTEAFFGQGTRLTVV.